This T cell receptor (beta chain) was observed in a study of cytomegalovirus exposure and HLA in healthy donors. The J segment lost 3 bases and the V segment lost 2 bases, leaving 7 bases of the junction unmatched. Germline CDR1 and CDR2: SGHRS and YFSETQ. The length of the CDR3 is 17 residues. The PCR ran on 60 Vbeta and 13 Jbeta primers. The table came from immunoSEQ multiplex PCR; TCRdb's copy has only in-frame clones and leaves some out. The sample includes approximately 61,000 clones, about 80% of them seen just once. General study results and limits: Previously analyzed data showed that most TCR beta V segments were productive at a frequency of about 87% or about 30%.

Everyone who donated was a healthy bone marrow donor. About this clone: Antigen specificity is unknown.

Source material: PBMCs. The TCR sequence derives from a man in his forties or fifties in good health and CMV-seropositive. The rearrangement links TRBV5-1 to TRBJ2-1; TRBD2 matches 11 bases. As DNA, the CDR3 is TGCGCCAGCAGCTTTAGCAAGACTAGCGGGGACTACAATGAGCAGTTCTTC. This sequence encodes CASSFSKTSGDYNEQFF.